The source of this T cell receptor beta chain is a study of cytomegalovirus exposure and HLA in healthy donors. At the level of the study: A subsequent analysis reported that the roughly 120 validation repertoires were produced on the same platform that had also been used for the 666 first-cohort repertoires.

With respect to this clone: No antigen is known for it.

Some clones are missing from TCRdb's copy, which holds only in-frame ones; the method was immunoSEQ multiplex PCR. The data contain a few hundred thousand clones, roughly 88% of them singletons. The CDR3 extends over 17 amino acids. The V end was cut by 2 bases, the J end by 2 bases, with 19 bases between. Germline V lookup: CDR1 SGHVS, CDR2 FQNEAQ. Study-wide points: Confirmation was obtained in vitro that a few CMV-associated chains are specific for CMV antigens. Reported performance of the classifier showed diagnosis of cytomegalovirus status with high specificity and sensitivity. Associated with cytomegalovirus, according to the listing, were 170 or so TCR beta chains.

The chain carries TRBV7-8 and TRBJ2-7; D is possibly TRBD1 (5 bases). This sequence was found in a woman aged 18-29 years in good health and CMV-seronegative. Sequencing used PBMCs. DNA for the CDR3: TGTGCCAGCAGCTTACTGACGCAGGGTGGGAAAACCTACGAGCAGTACTTC. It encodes CASSLLTQGGKTYEQYF.